Listed here are 19 T cell receptor beta chains from one sample, sequenced in a study of response to subunit inactivated influenza vaccine. TCRdb reanalysed the RT-PCR reads using MiXCR and keeps one entry per CDR3 protein. Seen here are around 850,000 distinct CDR3 sequences, under 20% observed once, and the top ten hold about a tenth. Source: PBMCs from blood, taken less than 6 days after vaccination. The receptors come from a man aged 45-60 years who received an inactivated influenza vaccine.

This chain links TRBV5-1 with TRBJ2-3; 8 bases match TRBD2. CDR3 size: 16 residues. Germline V gene data show CDR1 as SGHRS and CDR2 as YFSETQ. Unmatched junction bases numbered 9, after V lost 4 bases and J lost 2 bases. The CDR3 spells CASSLRAGGTTDTQYF. DNA of the CDR3: TGCGCCAGCAGCCTCCGGGCGGGGGGCACCACAGATACGCAGTATTTT.

This clonotype was counted between two and nine times. The gene calls are TRBV28 and TRBJ1-2, with 9 bases fitting TRBD1. CDR3 size: 15 residues. Germline loops: CDR1 MDHEN, CDR2 SYDVKM. J was trimmed by 4 bases and V by 5 bases; bases with no gene match: 8. The CDR3 DNA reads TGTGCCAGCAGTCCAATACAGGGGGCAGGCTATGGCTACACCTTC. Its protein is CASSPIQGAGYGYTF.

This clonotype occurred a few times. This chain uses TRBV27 with TRBJ2-5, with 11 bases identical to TRBD1. The CDR3 totals 16 residues. The trim removed 3 bases at V and 1 base at J, leaving 4 bases unmatched. Germline lookup yields CDR1 MNHEY and CDR2 SMNVEV (reference sequence). The CDR3 sequence is CASSFGDRGIQETQYF. The CDR3 nucleotides are TGTGCCAGCAGTTTTGGGGACAGGGGGATCCAAGAGACCCAGTACTTC.

The chain carries TRBV9 and TRBJ1-2; D is uncertain. Germline CDR1 SGDLS, CDR2 YYNGEE. The CDR3 totals 12 residues. Trimming left V 5 bases short and J 5 bases short, with 10 bases between. The CDR3 protein is CASRGDRYGYTF. CDR3 coding DNA: TGTGCCAGCAGGGGAGATCGTTATGGCTACACCTTC.

The CDR3 loop reads CASSGGHTYNSPLHF. The CDR3 DNA follows: TGTGCCAGCAGTGGTGGGCATACCTATAATTCACCCCTCCACTTT. The chain carries TRBV25-1 and TRBJ1-6; D ambiguous. The CDR3 runs to 15 residues. CDR1 is MGHDK and CDR2 is SYGVNS in the germline V gene. V lost 4 bases, J lost 2 bases, and 9 bases lay in between.

This clonotype appeared many times. The chain carries TRBV10-3 and TRBJ2-7, with a tentative D call TRBD2 (6 bases). There are 12 residues in the CDR3. V was trimmed by 8 bases and J by 2 bases, leaving 10 bases between them. From germline, CDR1 is ENHRY and CDR2 SYGVKD. The CDR3 is CAIRDWAYEQYF. The CDR3 nucleotides are TGTGCCATCCGGGACTGGGCCTACGAGCAGTACTTC.

A few counts support this clonotype. The chain recombines TRBV14 with TRBJ2-1; 8 positions agree with TRBD1. This CDR3 spans 14 amino acids. Germline V gene sequence: CDR1 SGHDN, CDR2 FVKESK. J was trimmed by 5 bases and V by 7 bases; bases with no gene match: 7. The CDR3 DNA is TGTGCCAGCAAGATAACGGACAGGGACAATGAGCAGTTCTTC. Translating gives CASKITDRDNEQFF.

This clonotype was picked up a small number of times. The chain employs TRBV30 and TRBJ2-5; D is perhaps TRBD2 (6 bases). The length of the CDR3 is 12 residues. Looked up from germline, CDR1 is GTSNPN and CDR2 is SVGIG (reference sequence). Trimming took 4 bases from V and 4 from J, leaving 10 bases between them. The CDR3 region has the DNA TGTGCCTGGAATGTGGAGGGAGAGACCCAGTACTTC. Protein: CAWNVEGETQYF.

The V and J genes are TRBV7-2 and TRBJ1-1; D remains ambiguous. The CDR3 is made up of 17 amino acids. Per the germline V gene, CDR1 is SGHTA and CDR2 is FQGNSA. V shed 2 bases and J shed 0 bases, with 16 bases lying between them. The CDR3 loop reads CASSLRAASFMNTEAFF. The CDR3 nucleotides read TGTGCCAGCAGCTTACGAGCGGCCTCCTTCATGAACACTGAAGCTTTCTTT.

V is TRBV20-1 and J is TRBJ2-4, with D hard to call. The length of the CDR3 is 14 residues. Germline CDR1 and CDR2: DFQATT and SNEGSKA (reference sequence). V lost 4 bases, J lost 5 bases, and 15 bases lay in between. The CDR3 loop reads CSATMVESENIQYF. In nucleotides, the CDR3 is TGCAGTGCTACCATGGTAGAATCCGAAAACATTCAGTACTTC.

This clonotype was detected only a few times. The chain carries TRBV5-6 and TRBJ2-5; possible D gene TRBD2, 6 bases. This CDR3 comprises 15 residues. V lost 4 bases and J lost 7, with 20 bases in between. Looked up from germline, CDR1 is SGHDT and CDR2 is YYEEEE. As DNA, the CDR3 is TGTGCCAGCAGCCTCGGTTTCAGGGCCGGGGGGACCCAGTACTTC. Encoded protein: CASSLGFRAGGTQYF.

The chain uses TRBV24-1 and TRBJ2-1; 9 bases agree with TRBD1. J was trimmed by 8 bases and V by 6 bases; bases with no gene match: 16. The length of the CDR3 is 17 residues. Germline lookup yields CDR1 KGHDR and CDR2 SFDVKD. The CDR3 here is CATSSKGTGSSWDEQFF. DNA for the CDR3: TGTGCCACCAGTTCAAAGGGGACAGGGTCAAGTTGGGATGAGCAGTTCTTC.

The chain recombines TRBV20-1 with TRBJ2-3, with TRBD1 identical over 9 bases. CDR1 DFQATT and CDR2 SNEGSKA come from the germline V gene (reference sequence). The CDR3 runs to 17 residues. The junction had 11 bases not matched to a gene; V was cut back by 2 bases and J by 2 bases. CDR3 sequence (DNA): TGCAGTGCTAGACAAACAGGGGGCCGGGCGGCCACAGATACGCAGTATTTT. Amino acids: CSARQTGGRAATDTQYF.

The chain links TRBV9 to TRBJ1-2, with D possibly matching TRBD1 (6 bases). Germline CDR1 is SGDLS and CDR2 is YYNGEE. V was cut by 0 bases and J by 6 bases, with 18 bases left in between. CDR3 length equals 16 residues. The chain's CDR3 is CASSVGIQISGDGYTF. The CDR3 bases are TGTGCCAGCAGCGTAGGGATCCAAATATCAGGGGATGGCTACACCTTC. Full variable domain (rest looked up from reference TRBV9 and TRBJ1-2): DSGVTQTPKHLITATGQRVTLRCSPRSGDLSVYWYQQSLDQGLQFLIQYYNGEERAKGNILERFSAQQFPDLHSELNLSSLELGDSALYFCASSVGIQISGDGYTFGSGTRLTVV.

This clonotype turned up a few times. The V gene is TRBV24-1, the J gene TRBJ2-5; D remains unclear. The V end lost 4 bases, the J end lost 2 bases, and 7 bases lay between the germline ends. Per the germline V gene, CDR1 is KGHDR and CDR2 is SFDVKD. CDR3 length: 13 amino acids. The CDR3: CATSETNQETQYF. In nucleotides, the CDR3 is TGTGCCACCAGTGAGACGAATCAAGAGACCCAGTACTTC.

The CDR3 bases are TGCGCCAGCAGCCGGTACAGGGACGAAGAGACCCAGTACTTC. Translation: CASSRYRDEETQYF. The chain employs TRBV4-3 and TRBJ2-5; D possibly corresponds to TRBD1 (6 bases). Germline CDR1 LGHNA, CDR2 YSLEER. Trimming left V 4 bases short and J 3 bases short, with 12 bases between. The CDR3 is 14 amino acids.

This chain links TRBV30 with TRBJ2-1; D is uncertain. Germline assignment: CDR1 GTSNPN and CDR2 SVGIG (reference sequence). The V end was cut by 0 bases, the J end by 6 bases, with 12 bases between. This CDR3 is 14 amino acids long. This chain's CDR3 is CAWSVILPGNEQFF. CDR3 nucleotide sequence: TGTGCCTGGAGTGTAATACTACCGGGCAATGAGCAGTTCTTC.

The gene calls are TRBV11-2 and TRBJ2-2, with 10 nucleotides matching TRBD1. CDR1 and CDR2 (germline): SGHAT, FQNNGV. The V gene end was trimmed by 6 bases and the J gene end by 1 base; junction bases not matched to a gene: 8. The CDR3 contains 17 residues. The CDR3 loop reads CASRTIRDRGNTGELFF. The CDR3 DNA follows: TGTGCCAGCAGGACAATCCGGGACAGGGGGAACACCGGGGAGCTGTTTTTT. Using reference TRBV11-2 and TRBJ2-2 for the parts outside the CDR3, the full variable domain is EAGVAQSPRYKIIEKRQSVAFWCNPISGHATLYWYQQILGQGPKLLIQFQNNGVVDDSQLPKDRFSAERLKGVDSTLKIQPAKLEDSAVYLCASRTIRDRGNTGELFFGEGSRLTVL.

The chain has TRBV6-1 and TRBJ1-5; TRBD1 matches at 8 bases. The CDR3 extends over 15 amino acids. V lost 7 bases, J lost 1 base, and 6 bases stayed unmatched. From germline, CDR1 is MNHNS and CDR2 SASEGT. The CDR3 nucleotides read TGTGCCAGCACCGGACAGGGTCCCAGCAATCAGCCCCAGCATTTT. It encodes CASTGQGPSNQPQHF.